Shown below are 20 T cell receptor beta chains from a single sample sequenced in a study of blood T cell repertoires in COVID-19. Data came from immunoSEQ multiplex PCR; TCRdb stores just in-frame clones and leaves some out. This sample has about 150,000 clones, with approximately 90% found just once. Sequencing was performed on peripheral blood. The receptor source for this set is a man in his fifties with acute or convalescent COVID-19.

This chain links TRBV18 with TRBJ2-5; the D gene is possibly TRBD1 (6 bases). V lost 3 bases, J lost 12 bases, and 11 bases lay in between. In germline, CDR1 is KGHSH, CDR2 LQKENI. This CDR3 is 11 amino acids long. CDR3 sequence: CASSPGGEEYF. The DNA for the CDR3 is TGTGCCAGCTCACCTGGGGGCGAGGAGTACTTC.

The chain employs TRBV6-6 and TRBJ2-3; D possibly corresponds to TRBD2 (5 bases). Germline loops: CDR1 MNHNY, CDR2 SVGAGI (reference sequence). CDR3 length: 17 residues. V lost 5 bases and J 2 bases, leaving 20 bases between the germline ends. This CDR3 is CASSRGDPLTYTDTQYF. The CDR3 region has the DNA TGTGCCAGCAGTCGGGGAGACCCTCTCACTTACACAGATACGCAGTATTTT.

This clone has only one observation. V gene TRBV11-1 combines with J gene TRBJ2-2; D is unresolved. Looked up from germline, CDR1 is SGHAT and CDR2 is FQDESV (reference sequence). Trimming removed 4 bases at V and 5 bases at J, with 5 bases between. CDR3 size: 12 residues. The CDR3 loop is CASSSTTGELFF. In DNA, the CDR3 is TGTGCCAGCAGCTCAACTACCGGGGAGCTGTTTTTT.

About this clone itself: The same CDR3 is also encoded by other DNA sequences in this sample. In nucleotides, the CDR3 is TGTGCCAGCAGCGTAGCGGGAAGCACAGATACGCAGTATTTT. Amino acids: CASSVAGSTDTQYF. This chain links TRBV9 with TRBJ2-3; perhaps TRBD2 as D (5 bases). CDR1 SGDLS and CDR2 YYNGEE come from the germline V gene. V lost 0 bases, J lost 0 bases, and 5 bases lay in between. The CDR3 sequence is 14 residues long.

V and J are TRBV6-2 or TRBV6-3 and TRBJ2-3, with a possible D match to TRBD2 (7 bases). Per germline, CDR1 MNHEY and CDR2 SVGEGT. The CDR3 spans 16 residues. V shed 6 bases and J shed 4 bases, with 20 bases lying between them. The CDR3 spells CASSLRRGAPSDTQYF. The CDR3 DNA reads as TGTGCCAGCAGCTTAAGACGGGGGGCCCCGTCAGATACGCAGTATTTT.

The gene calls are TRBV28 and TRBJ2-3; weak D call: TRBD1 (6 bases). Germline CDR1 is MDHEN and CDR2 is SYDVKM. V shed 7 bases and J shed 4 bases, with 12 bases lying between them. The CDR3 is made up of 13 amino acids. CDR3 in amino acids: CASIQTGPDTQYF. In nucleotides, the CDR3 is TGTGCCAGCATCCAGACAGGTCCAGATACGCAGTATTTT.

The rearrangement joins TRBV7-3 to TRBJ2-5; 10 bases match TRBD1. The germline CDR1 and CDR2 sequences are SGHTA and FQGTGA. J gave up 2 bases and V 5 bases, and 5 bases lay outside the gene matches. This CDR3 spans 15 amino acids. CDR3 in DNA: TGTGCCAGCAGCAGAGGGACAGGGGTACAAGAGACCCAGTACTTC. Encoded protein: CASSRGTGVQETQYF.

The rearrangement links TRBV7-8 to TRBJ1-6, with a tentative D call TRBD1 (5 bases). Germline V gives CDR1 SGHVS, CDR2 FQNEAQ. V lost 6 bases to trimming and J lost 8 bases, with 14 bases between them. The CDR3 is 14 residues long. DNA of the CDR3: TGTGCCAGCAGACCCCAGGGCAGAGATTCACCCCTCCACTTT. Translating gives CASRPQGRDSPLHF.

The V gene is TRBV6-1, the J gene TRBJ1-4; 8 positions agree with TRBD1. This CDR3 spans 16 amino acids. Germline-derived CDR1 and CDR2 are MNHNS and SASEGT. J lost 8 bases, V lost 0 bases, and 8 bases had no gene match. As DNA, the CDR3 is TGTGCCAGCAGTGAAGCTCCTGGACAGGGACGAGAAAAACTGTTTTTT. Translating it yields CASSEAPGQGREKLFF.

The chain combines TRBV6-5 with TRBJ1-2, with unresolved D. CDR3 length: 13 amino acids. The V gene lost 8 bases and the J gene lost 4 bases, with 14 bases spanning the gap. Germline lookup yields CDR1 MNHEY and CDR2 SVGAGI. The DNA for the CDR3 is TGTGCCAGCTCGTCAGCCAGCGGCTATGGCTACACCTTC. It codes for CASSSASGYGYTF.

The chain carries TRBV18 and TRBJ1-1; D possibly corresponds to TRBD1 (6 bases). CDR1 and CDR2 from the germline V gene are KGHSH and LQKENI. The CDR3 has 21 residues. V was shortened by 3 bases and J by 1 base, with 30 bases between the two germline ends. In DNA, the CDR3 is TGTGCCAGCTCACCCCCGGGACAATGGTCCTTAAGGCCTAGGGGGAACACTGAAGCTTTCTTT. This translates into CASSPPGQWSLRPRGNTEAFF.

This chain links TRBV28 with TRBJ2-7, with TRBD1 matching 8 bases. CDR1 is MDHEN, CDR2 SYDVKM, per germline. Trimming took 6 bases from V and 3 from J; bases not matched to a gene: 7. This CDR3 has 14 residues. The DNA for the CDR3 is TGTGCCAGCAGCCGTCCGGACAGGGACTACGAGCAGTACTTC. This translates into CASSRPDRDYEQYF.

The CDR3 region has the DNA TGTGCCAGCAGCTTAGCGGGAACAGGGTTGTCTTTCTTT. Its protein is CASSLAGTGLSFF. The chain uses TRBV7-9 and TRBJ1-1; D is perhaps TRBD1 (6 bases). The V gene lost 0 bases and the J gene lost 12 bases, with 14 bases spanning the gap. Germline V gene sequence: CDR1 SEHNR, CDR2 FQNEAQ (reference sequence). The CDR3 extends over 13 amino acids.

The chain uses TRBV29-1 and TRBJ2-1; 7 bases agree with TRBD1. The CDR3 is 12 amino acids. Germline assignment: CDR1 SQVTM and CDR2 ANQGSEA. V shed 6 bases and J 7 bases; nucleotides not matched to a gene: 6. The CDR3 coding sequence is TGCAGCGTATTGACAGGGAAAAATGAGCAGTTCTTC. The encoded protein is CSVLTGKNEQFF.

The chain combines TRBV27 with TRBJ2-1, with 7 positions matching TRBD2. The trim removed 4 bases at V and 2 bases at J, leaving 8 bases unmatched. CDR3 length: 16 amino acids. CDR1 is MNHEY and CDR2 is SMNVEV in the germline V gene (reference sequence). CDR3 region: CASSSVGLGPYNEQFF. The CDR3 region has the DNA TGTGCCAGCAGTTCCGTTGGACTAGGTCCCTACAATGAGCAGTTCTTC.

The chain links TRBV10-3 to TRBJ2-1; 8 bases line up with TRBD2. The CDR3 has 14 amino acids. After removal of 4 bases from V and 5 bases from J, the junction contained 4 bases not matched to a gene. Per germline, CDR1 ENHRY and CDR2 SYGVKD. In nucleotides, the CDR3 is TGTGCCATCAGTGTTCAGCGGGAGAACAATGAGCAGTTCTTC. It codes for CAISVQRENNEQFF.

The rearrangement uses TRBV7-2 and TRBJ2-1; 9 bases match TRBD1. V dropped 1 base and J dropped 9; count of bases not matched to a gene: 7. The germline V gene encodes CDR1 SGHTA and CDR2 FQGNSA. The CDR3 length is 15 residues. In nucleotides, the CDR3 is TGTGCCAGCAGCTTAGGCTATCTACAGGGGGCTGAGCAGTTCTTC. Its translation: CASSLGYLQGAEQFF.

CDR3 bases: TGTGCCAGTAGACCGGGGGGCAACACCGGGGAGCTGTTTTTT. It translates to CASRPGGNTGELFF. The chain employs TRBV19 and TRBJ2-2; D possibly corresponds to TRBD2 (7 bases). Between the trimmed V and J ends, which lost 6 bases and 2 bases, there was a span of 10 bases. The CDR3 sequence is 14 residues long. Germline CDR1 LNHDA, CDR2 SQIVND (reference sequence).

The CDR3 DNA reads as TGTGCCTGGAGTCGGAGCAATCAGCCCCAGCATTTT. Protein sequence: CAWSRSNQPQHF. V and J are TRBV30 and TRBJ1-5; D gene unclear. V lost 2 bases to trimming and J lost 1 base, with 3 bases between them. From germline, CDR1 is GTSNPN and CDR2 SVGIG (reference sequence). This CDR3 is built from 12 residues.

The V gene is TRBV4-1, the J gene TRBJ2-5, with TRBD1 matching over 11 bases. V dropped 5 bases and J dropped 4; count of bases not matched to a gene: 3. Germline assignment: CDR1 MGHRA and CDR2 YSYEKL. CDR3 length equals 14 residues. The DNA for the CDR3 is TGCGCCAGCAGCTTTGGGACAGGGGGAGAGACCCAGTACTTC. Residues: CASSFGTGGETQYF.